This T cell receptor beta chain appears in the sequencing data of a study of blood T cell repertoires in COVID-19. As for the study in general: Some COVID-19 samples were acute and others convalescent; all came from the United States, Italy and Spain. Nucleic acid was either cDNA or gDNA, and it came from T cells, B-cell-depleted T cells, or PBMCs.

V shed 4 bases and J shed 7 bases, with 10 bases lying between them. This CDR3 has 12 residues. Germline lookup yields CDR1 ENHRY and CDR2 SYGVKD. As handled by the study authors: Estimation of nucleated cell counts was performed using reference gene primer amplification. Generated by immunoSEQ multiplex PCR, the TCRdb table keeps only in-frame clones and is missing some. V, J and clone size were drawn from that table, and D and trimming were deduced from the DNA. The sample shows some 250,000 clones, about 82% of them seen only once. This TCR came from a man older than 75 with acute or convalescent COVID-19. Sequenced input: peripheral blood. The chain employs TRBV10-3 and TRBJ1-2; D is unclear. The CDR3 DNA reads TGTGCCATCAGTGGAGGTGCTGGTGGCTACACCTTC. This gives the protein CAISGGAGGYTF.